Listed below are T cell receptor beta chains from one sample, sequenced in a study of cytomegalovirus exposure and HLA in healthy donors. Libraries were prepared by immunoSEQ multiplex PCR; TCRdb keeps only in-frame clonotypes and omits some of them. The sample yields 150,000 to 200,000 clones, about 71% seen once. Input material: PBMCs. The receptors were gathered from a man between 45 and 60 years old in good health and CMV-seronegative. CDR3s include the opening cysteine and the closing phenylalanine or tryptophan. A D gene is named only where the DNA matches it firmly. Where a row states a size, it is once, few, many or the class of an expanded clone; other rows omit it.

cdr3_length j_call v_call d_call clone_size cdr3_aa cdr3_nt
15 TRBJ1-1 TRBV5-1 TRBD1 NA CASSLAGGVGTEAFF TGCGCCAGCAGCTTGGCAGGGGGCGTCGGCACTGAAGCTTTCTTT
14 TRBJ1-1 TRBV12-5 NA NA CASGIGTFGTEAFF TGTGCTAGTGGTATCGGGACATTTGGCACTGAAGCTTTCTTT
18 TRBJ2-5 TRBV9 NA few CASSVETGSLPFQETQYF TGTGCCAGCAGCGTAGAAACGGGGTCGCTACCTTTTCAAGAGACCCAGTACTTC
15 TRBJ1-5 TRBV19 NA NA CASSPGQYSNQPQHF TGTGCCAGTAGCCCCGGACAATATAGCAATCAGCCCCAGCATTTT
17 TRBJ2-7 TRBV2 NA NA CASSEGSRALVGDEQYF TGTGCCAGCAGTGAAGGGAGTAGGGCCTTGGTAGGGGACGAGCAGTACTTC
15 TRBJ1-1 TRBV9 TRBD1 NA CASSVDQTGFTEAFF TGTGCCAGCAGCGTAGATCAGACAGGGTTCACTGAAGCTTTCTTT
16 TRBJ1-5 TRBV12-5 NA NA CASGLYGGSPNQPQHF TGTGCTAGTGGTTTGTACGGCGGATCGCCCAATCAGCCCCAGCATTTT
16 TRBJ2-3 TRBV27 TRBD2 NA CASSLLAGNSLDTQYF TGTGCCAGCAGCCTACTAGCGGGGAATAGCTTGGATACGCAGTATTTT
15 TRBJ1-4 TRBV6-5 TRBD1 once CASRPPGQGNEKLFF TGTGCCAGCAGACCTCCGGGACAGGGGAATGAAAAACTGTTTTTT
18 TRBJ2-2 TRBV9 TRBD1 NA CASSADSQGAEDTGELFF TGTGCCAGCAGCGCGGACTCACAGGGGGCTGAGGACACCGGGGAGCTGTTTTTT
14 TRBJ1-2 TRBV6-5 NA NA CASSYTTDFSGYTF TGTGCCAGCAGTTACACGACAGATTTCTCTGGCTACACCTTC
11 TRBJ1-1 TRBV6-1 TRBD1 NA CASIADRGAFF TGTGCCAGCATAGCAGACAGGGGGGCTTTCTTT
15 TRBJ1-5 TRBV7-2 TRBD1 NA CASSRDRGPGQPQHF TGTGCCAGCAGCAGGGACAGGGGGCCGGGGCAGCCCCAGCATTTT
14 TRBJ1-1 TRBV19 NA NA CASSMGSWERGAFF TGTGCCAGTAGTATGGGCAGTTGGGAACGGGGAGCTTTCTTT
16 TRBJ1-2 TRBV28 NA few CASSVWGVQGGYGYTF TGTGCCAGCAGTGTATGGGGTGTACAGGGCGGCTATGGCTACACCTTC
16 TRBJ2-3 TRBV7-8 NA NA CASMEGGAGHGDTQYF TGTGCCAGTATGGAAGGGGGGGCGGGTCATGGAGATACGCAGTATTTT
17 TRBJ1-4 TRBV7-2 NA NA CASSLSRGGGRREKLFF TGTGCCAGCAGCTTATCCAGGGGAGGGGGGAGACGGGAAAAACTGTTTTTT
16 TRBJ2-5 TRBV7-2 TRBD2 NA CASSLASSGGWETQYF TGTGCCAGCAGCTTAGCCTCTAGCGGGGGGTGGGAGACCCAGTACTTC
17 TRBJ1-2 TRBV7-2 TRBD1 NA CASSSGGSSGGAVGYTF TGTGCCAGCAGCTCAGGGGGATCTTCAGGGGGCGCGGTTGGCTACACCTTC